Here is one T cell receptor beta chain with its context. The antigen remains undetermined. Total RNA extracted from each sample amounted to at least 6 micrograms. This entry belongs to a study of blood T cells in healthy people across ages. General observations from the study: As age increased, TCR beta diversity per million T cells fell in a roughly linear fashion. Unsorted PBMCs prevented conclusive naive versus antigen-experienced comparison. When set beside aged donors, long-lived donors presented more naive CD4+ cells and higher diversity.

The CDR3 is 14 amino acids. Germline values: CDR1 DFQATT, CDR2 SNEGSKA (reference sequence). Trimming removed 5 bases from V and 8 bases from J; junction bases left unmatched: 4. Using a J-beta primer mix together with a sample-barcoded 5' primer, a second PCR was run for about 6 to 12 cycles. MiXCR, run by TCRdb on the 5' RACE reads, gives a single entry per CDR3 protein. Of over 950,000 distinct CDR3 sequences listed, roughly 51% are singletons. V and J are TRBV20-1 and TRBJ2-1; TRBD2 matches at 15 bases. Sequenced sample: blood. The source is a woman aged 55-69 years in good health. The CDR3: CSAGGTSGRYEQFF. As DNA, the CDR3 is TGCAGTGCTGGCGGGACTAGCGGGAGGTATGAGCAGTTCTTC.